These 32 T cell receptor beta chains were all obtained from the same sample, sequenced in a study of T cells after posttransplantation cyclophosphamide. The protocol was immunoSEQ multiplex PCR, while the TCRdb copy is restricted to in-frame clones and leaves out a portion. Here the sample spans 1,300 to 1,500 clones, over 70% being singletons. Busulfan-fludarabine conditioning, marrow transplant, and cyclophosphamide on days +3 and +4 were administered. The source material was PBMCs, sampled 220 to 250 days after allogeneic stem cell transplant with posttransplant cyclophosphamide. These receptors all stem from a female patient between 60 and 69 years old who received an allogeneic stem cell transplant from an unrelated donor, was CMV-positive, and had acute GVHD only. Some of these T cells may belong to the graft donor.

J is TRBJ1-2 and V is TRBV18; 7 bases align to TRBD1. Germline assignment: CDR1 KGHSH and CDR2 LQKENI. This CDR3 region has 15 residues. V was pared by 2 bases and J by 0 bases, with 3 bases of the junction left unmatched. The CDR3 loop is CASSPSGTANYGYTF. In DNA, the CDR3 is TGTGCCAGCTCACCATCCGGGACAGCTAACTATGGCTACACCTTC.

This clone was seen more than once but under ten times. The chain recombines TRBV19 with TRBJ1-2, with TRBD1 matching 7 bases. The CDR3 length is 13 residues. Germline CDR1 LNHDA, CDR2 SQIVND (reference sequence). The V and J ends lost 7 bases and 2 bases, in that order; junction bases with no gene match: 4. The CDR3 reads CASTQTGNYGYTF. Written as DNA, the CDR3 is TGTGCCAGTACCCAGACAGGGAACTATGGCTACACCTTC.

This clone was seen a few times. CDR3: CASSYTGNEQFF. The CDR3 nucleotides read TGTGCCAGCAGTTACACTGGCAATGAGCAGTTCTTC. This sequence joins TRBV6-5 and TRBJ2-1; D call uncertain. Deletions cut 2 bases from V and 6 bases from J, with 5 bases between. This CDR3 contains 12 residues. Germline V gene sequence: CDR1 MNHEY, CDR2 SVGAGI.

Worth noting for this clone: The junction differs from germline at one of its ends, possibly a read error. The sample carries other DNA sequences with the same CDR3. The chain is built from TRBV30 and TRBJ1-6; 9 nucleotides agree with TRBD1. Germline-derived CDR1 and CDR2 are GTSNPN and SVGIG (reference sequence). The CDR3 loop spans 16 amino acids. The CDR3 nucleotides are TGTGCCTGGAGTGTACCCTGGACAGGGGATAATTCCCCCCTCCACTTT. Protein: CAWSVPWTGDNSPLHF.

This rearrangement joins TRBV30 to TRBJ1-2, with TRBD1 matching 7 bases. The V gene's germline CDR1 is GTSNPN and CDR2 SVGIG (reference sequence). Trimming cost V 5 bases and J 5 bases; bases outside gene matches: 2. There are 11 residues in the CDR3. The chain's CDR3 is CAWQTGYGYTF. The CDR3 bases are TGTGCCTGGCAGACAGGGTATGGCTACACCTTC.

The chain couples TRBV10-3 to TRBJ2-1; TRBD2 matches 8 bases. The CDR3 consists of 15 residues. CDR1 is ENHRY and CDR2 is SYGVKD in the germline V gene. The V gene end was trimmed by 3 bases and the J gene end by 2 bases; junction bases not matched to a gene: 3. The CDR3 here is CAISDSGDTYNEQFF. DNA of the CDR3: TGTGCCATCAGTGATAGCGGGGACACCTACAATGAGCAGTTCTTC.

This clone was observed a single time. The gene calls are TRBV10-3 and TRBJ1-5; the D is unclear. Germline V gives CDR1 ENHRY, CDR2 SYGVKD. The V gene lost 2 bases and the J gene lost 7 bases, with 12 bases spanning the gap. The CDR3 spans 14 residues. As DNA, the CDR3 is TGTGCCATCAGTGAGCTCGCGGCCAAGCAGCCCCAGCATTTT. Its translation is CAISELAAKQPQHF.

The V and J genes are TRBV15 and TRBJ2-7, with unresolved D. Deletions cut 0 bases from V and 6 bases from J, with 9 bases between. The germline V gene has CDR1 LNHNV and CDR2 YYDKDF (reference sequence). The CDR3 runs 13 residues. The CDR3 reads CATSRDRWSEQYF. The DNA of the CDR3 is TGTGCCACCAGCAGAGATCGTTGGAGCGAGCAGTACTTC.

This chain joins TRBV27 and TRBJ2-5; no definite D call. The CDR3 totals 12 residues. Trimming removed 3 bases from V and 5 bases from J, with 7 bases in between. The germline V gene encodes CDR1 MNHEY and CDR2 SMNVEV (reference sequence). CDR3 nucleotides: TGTGCCAGCAGTTTTGATGCGGAGACCCAGTACTTC. Amino acids: CASSFDAETQYF.

The chain has TRBV7-3 and TRBJ2-3, with D perhaps matching TRBD2 (5 bases). The CDR3 is 13 residues long. Germline CDR1 and CDR2: SGHTA and FQGTGA. V was trimmed by 2 bases and J by 5 bases, leaving 8 bases between them. CDR3 region: CASSLGRGDTQYF. The CDR3 DNA reads TGTGCCAGCAGCTTAGGTCGGGGAGATACGCAGTATTTT.

The CDR3 bases are TGTGCCAGCAGTTACTGGGAAGTGAAGGGGATTCGAACTTTCTTT. The encoded protein is CASSYWEVKGIRTFF. The chain couples TRBV6-5 to TRBJ1-1, with D perhaps matching TRBD1 (5 bases). The CDR3 sequence is 15 residues long. CDR1 is MNHEY and CDR2 is SVGAGI in the germline V gene. V lost 1 base, J lost 12 bases, and 21 bases lay in between.

The V gene is TRBV9, the J gene TRBJ2-3; D is possibly TRBD2 (6 bases). V lost 4 bases and J 5 bases, leaving 17 bases between the germline ends. CDR1 SGDLS and CDR2 YYNGEE come from the germline V gene. This CDR3 region has 15 residues. The CDR3 DNA is TGTGCCAGCAGCCCAGACGGGGGTATTAAAGATACGCAGTATTTT. Protein sequence: CASSPDGGIKDTQYF.

The V gene is TRBV27, the J gene TRBJ1-5; 9 bases fit TRBD1. The CDR3 covers 16 residues. Germline V gene lookup returns CDR1 MNHEY and CDR2 SMNVEV (reference sequence). J lost 0 bases, V lost 5 bases, and 5 bases had no gene match. The CDR3 coding sequence is TGTGCCAGCAGTCCCGGGACAGGGATTAGCAATCAGCCCCAGCATTTT. It translates to CASSPGTGISNQPQHF.

The chain carries TRBV4-3 and TRBJ1-1; 7 positions match TRBD1. The V segment lost 4 bases and the J segment 0 bases; nucleotides outside the gene matches: 11. Looked up from germline, CDR1 is LGHNA and CDR2 is YSLEER. This CDR3 has 17 amino acids. The CDR3 protein is CASSLRVSGGMNTEAFF. CDR3 sequence (DNA): TGCGCCAGCAGCCTCCGCGTCTCAGGGGGGATGAACACTGAAGCTTTCTTT.

This chain connects TRBV2 to TRBJ2-7, with TRBD1 identical over 7 bases. Germline V lookup: CDR1 SNHLY, CDR2 FYNNEI. The junction had 3 bases not matched to a gene; V was cut back by 4 bases and J by 6 bases. The CDR3 consists of 12 residues. This CDR3 is CASSAAGGEQYF. The CDR3 coding sequence is TGTGCCAGCAGTGCCGCAGGGGGCGAGCAGTACTTC.

The V and J genes are TRBV28 and TRBJ2-7; tentatively, D is TRBD1 (6 bases). In germline, CDR1 is MDHEN, CDR2 SYDVKM. The CDR3 totals 13 residues. The germline V and J ends were trimmed by 6 bases and 5 bases, with 14 bases remaining between them. DNA for the CDR3: TGTGCCAGCAGATCTACAGGGCTCAACGAGCAGTACTTC. Translation gives CASRSTGLNEQYF.

This chain uses TRBV5-1 with TRBJ1-3; D is perhaps TRBD1 (5 bases). Germline CDR1 is SGHRS and CDR2 is YFSETQ. Trimming removed 0 bases at V and 1 base at J, with 11 bases between. The CDR3 consists of 16 residues. CDR3 sequence reads: CASSLVGGSSGNTIYF. Here the CDR3 DNA reads TGCGCCAGCAGCTTGGTGGGGGGATCTTCTGGAAACACCATATATTTT.

This chain uses TRBV11-1 with TRBJ2-1; 11 nucleotides line up with TRBD1. The CDR3 extends over 15 amino acids. Losses at the gene ends were 3 bases for V and 8 bases for J; bases not matched to a gene: 6. The germline V gene encodes CDR1 SGHAT and CDR2 FQDESV (reference sequence). The chain's CDR3 is CASSFWTGGIYEQFF. The CDR3 region has the DNA TGTGCCAGCAGCTTTTGGACAGGGGGCATCTATGAGCAGTTCTTC.

This clone has a handful of counts. This chain links TRBV9 with TRBJ2-7, with a weak D call TRBD2 (6 bases). CDR3 length: 17 residues. The germline CDR1 and CDR2 sequences are SGDLS and YYNGEE. Deletions cut 0 bases from V and 3 bases from J, with 19 bases between. The DNA for the CDR3 is TGTGCCAGCAGCGTAGGTGGCGGGGTCGCCCAAAACTACGAGCAGTACTTC. This encodes CASSVGGGVAQNYEQYF.

This chain uses TRBV7-9 with TRBJ1-1; 10 bases are a match to TRBD1. The trim removed 5 bases at V and 4 bases at J, leaving 4 bases unmatched. In germline, CDR1 is SEHNR, CDR2 FQNEAQ (reference sequence). The CDR3 covers 14 residues. This chain's CDR3 is CASSTRTGGTEAFF. CDR3 coding DNA: TGTGCCAGCAGCACCCGGACAGGGGGCACTGAAGCTTTCTTT.

The chain recombines TRBV4-1 with TRBJ1-4, with a tentative D call TRBD1 (6 bases). Germline V gene sequence: CDR1 MGHRA, CDR2 YSYEKL. V lost 4 bases and J 0 bases, leaving 12 bases between the germline ends. The CDR3 covers 16 residues. The CDR3 loop reads CASSLMTGATNEKLFF. The DNA for the CDR3 is TGCGCCAGCAGCCTGATGACAGGAGCAACTAATGAAAAACTGTTTTTT.

The chain carries TRBV5-4 and TRBJ2-4, with TRBD1 as a possible D gene (6 bases). The CDR3 has 17 amino acids. The ends were cut back, 3 bases at V and 0 bases at J, with 16 bases in the middle. Germline V gene data show CDR1 as SGHNT and CDR2 as YYREEE (reference sequence). The chain's CDR3 is CASSSHRAILAKNIQYF. CDR3 bases: TGTGCCAGCAGCTCCCACAGGGCAATACTAGCCAAAAACATTCAGTACTTC.

J is TRBJ1-5 and V is TRBV30, with 7 positions matching TRBD1. Germline CDR1 GTSNPN, CDR2 SVGIG (reference sequence). This CDR3 contains 15 residues. Losses at the gene ends were 2 bases for V and 4 bases for J; bases not matched to a gene: 8. The chain's CDR3 is CAWSSGTVLNQPQHF. In DNA, the CDR3 is TGTGCCTGGAGTTCCGGGACAGTCTTGAATCAGCCCCAGCATTTT.

The rearrangement joins TRBV19 to TRBJ1-5, with D possibly TRBD1 on 5 matching bases. CDR3 length: 14 amino acids. Per germline, CDR1 LNHDA and CDR2 SQIVND (reference sequence). V dropped 6 bases and J dropped 0 bases, with 9 bases sitting between them. The CDR3 reads CASSFTGSNQPQHF. CDR3 in DNA: TGTGCCAGTAGCTTTACAGGTAGCAATCAGCCCCAGCATTTT. The whole variable domain, filled in from reference TRBV19 and TRBJ1-5, reads DGGITQSPKYLFRKEGQNVTLSCEQNLNHDAMYWYRQDPGQGLRLIYYSQIVNDFQKGDIAEGYSVSREKKESFPLTVTSAQKNPTAFYLCASSFTGSNQPQHFGDGTRLSIL.

This chain uses TRBV6-5 with TRBJ2-1, with 10 bases fitting TRBD2. Trimming at V came to 4 bases and at J to 7 bases, leaving 7 bases not matched to a gene. CDR1 MNHEY and CDR2 SVGAGI come from the germline V gene. The CDR3 covers 15 residues. Here the CDR3 reads CASSFLAGAGNEQFF. CDR3 bases: TGTGCCAGCAGTTTCCTAGCGGGAGCGGGGAATGAGCAGTTCTTC.

The rearrangement links TRBV5-6 to TRBJ1-3; unclear D gene. CDR3 length equals 16 residues. Trimming removed 0 bases from V and 3 bases from J, with 13 bases in between. Germline CDR1 SGHDT, CDR2 YYEEEE. The CDR3 spells CASSLGLARSGNTIYF. CDR3 bases: TGTGCCAGCAGCTTGGGGTTGGCCCGCAGTGGAAACACCATATATTTT.

V gene TRBV2 combines with J gene TRBJ1-2, with a possible D match to TRBD1 (6 bases). There are 14 residues in the CDR3. V was trimmed by 6 bases and J by 4 bases, leaving 15 bases between them. Germline CDR1 reads SNHLY; CDR2 reads FYNNEI. CDR3 nucleotide sequence: TGTGCCAGCAGCGACAGGCGATACTCCTATGGCTACACCTTC. Translating gives CASSDRRYSYGYTF.

The rearrangement uses TRBV7-9 and TRBJ1-2; 7 nucleotides agree with TRBD1. Losses at the gene ends were 5 bases for V and 4 bases for J; bases not matched to a gene: 4. The CDR3 spans 13 residues. From germline, CDR1 is SEHNR and CDR2 FQNEAQ (reference sequence). The CDR3 DNA reads TGTGCCAGCAGCGAGCAGGGGGGCTATGGCTACACCTTC. This codes for CASSEQGGYGYTF. The whole variable domain, filled in from reference TRBV7-9 and TRBJ1-2, reads DTGVSQNPRHKITKRGQNVTFRCDPISEHNRLYWYRQTLGQGPEFLTYFQNEAQLEKSRLLSDRFSAERPKGSFSTLEIQRTEQGDSAMYLCASSEQGGYGYTFGSGTRLTVV.

The V and J genes are TRBV10-3 and TRBJ2-5; no clear D gene. Looked up from germline, CDR1 is ENHRY and CDR2 is SYGVKD. The CDR3 spans 13 residues. V lost 7 bases and J lost 3, with 12 bases in between. The CDR3 reads CAITPSPEETQYF. DNA for the CDR3: TGTGCCATCACACCTTCACCAGAAGAGACCCAGTACTTC.

In this sample, this clone turned up once. This chain links TRBV5-1 with TRBJ1-4; D might be TRBD1 (6 bases). CDR3 length: 15 amino acids. The ends were cut back, 0 bases at V and 6 bases at J, with 12 bases in the middle. Germline loops: CDR1 SGHRS, CDR2 YFSETQ. CDR3 residues: CASSLGGTGYEKLFF. The DNA of the CDR3 is TGCGCCAGCAGCTTGGGGGGAACAGGGTATGAAAAACTGTTTTTT.

This chain joins TRBV5-1 and TRBJ2-5, with 8 bases matching TRBD2. CDR3 length equals 16 residues. Germline assignment: CDR1 SGHRS and CDR2 YFSETQ. The trim removed 0 bases at V and 4 bases at J, leaving 8 bases unmatched. The CDR3 loop reads CASSLAPGTRGETQYF. The CDR3 region has the DNA TGCGCCAGCAGCTTGGCCCCCGGGACTAGAGGAGAGACCCAGTACTTC.

The chain combines TRBV30 with TRBJ2-3; the match to TRBD2 covers 8 bases. There are 15 residues in the CDR3. Germline CDR1 reads GTSNPN; CDR2 reads SVGIG (reference sequence). The trim removed 0 bases at V and 0 bases at J, leaving 2 bases unmatched. The CDR3 loop is CAWSVLAGSTDTQYF. The CDR3 DNA is TGTGCCTGGAGTGTGTTAGCGGGGAGCACAGATACGCAGTATTTT.